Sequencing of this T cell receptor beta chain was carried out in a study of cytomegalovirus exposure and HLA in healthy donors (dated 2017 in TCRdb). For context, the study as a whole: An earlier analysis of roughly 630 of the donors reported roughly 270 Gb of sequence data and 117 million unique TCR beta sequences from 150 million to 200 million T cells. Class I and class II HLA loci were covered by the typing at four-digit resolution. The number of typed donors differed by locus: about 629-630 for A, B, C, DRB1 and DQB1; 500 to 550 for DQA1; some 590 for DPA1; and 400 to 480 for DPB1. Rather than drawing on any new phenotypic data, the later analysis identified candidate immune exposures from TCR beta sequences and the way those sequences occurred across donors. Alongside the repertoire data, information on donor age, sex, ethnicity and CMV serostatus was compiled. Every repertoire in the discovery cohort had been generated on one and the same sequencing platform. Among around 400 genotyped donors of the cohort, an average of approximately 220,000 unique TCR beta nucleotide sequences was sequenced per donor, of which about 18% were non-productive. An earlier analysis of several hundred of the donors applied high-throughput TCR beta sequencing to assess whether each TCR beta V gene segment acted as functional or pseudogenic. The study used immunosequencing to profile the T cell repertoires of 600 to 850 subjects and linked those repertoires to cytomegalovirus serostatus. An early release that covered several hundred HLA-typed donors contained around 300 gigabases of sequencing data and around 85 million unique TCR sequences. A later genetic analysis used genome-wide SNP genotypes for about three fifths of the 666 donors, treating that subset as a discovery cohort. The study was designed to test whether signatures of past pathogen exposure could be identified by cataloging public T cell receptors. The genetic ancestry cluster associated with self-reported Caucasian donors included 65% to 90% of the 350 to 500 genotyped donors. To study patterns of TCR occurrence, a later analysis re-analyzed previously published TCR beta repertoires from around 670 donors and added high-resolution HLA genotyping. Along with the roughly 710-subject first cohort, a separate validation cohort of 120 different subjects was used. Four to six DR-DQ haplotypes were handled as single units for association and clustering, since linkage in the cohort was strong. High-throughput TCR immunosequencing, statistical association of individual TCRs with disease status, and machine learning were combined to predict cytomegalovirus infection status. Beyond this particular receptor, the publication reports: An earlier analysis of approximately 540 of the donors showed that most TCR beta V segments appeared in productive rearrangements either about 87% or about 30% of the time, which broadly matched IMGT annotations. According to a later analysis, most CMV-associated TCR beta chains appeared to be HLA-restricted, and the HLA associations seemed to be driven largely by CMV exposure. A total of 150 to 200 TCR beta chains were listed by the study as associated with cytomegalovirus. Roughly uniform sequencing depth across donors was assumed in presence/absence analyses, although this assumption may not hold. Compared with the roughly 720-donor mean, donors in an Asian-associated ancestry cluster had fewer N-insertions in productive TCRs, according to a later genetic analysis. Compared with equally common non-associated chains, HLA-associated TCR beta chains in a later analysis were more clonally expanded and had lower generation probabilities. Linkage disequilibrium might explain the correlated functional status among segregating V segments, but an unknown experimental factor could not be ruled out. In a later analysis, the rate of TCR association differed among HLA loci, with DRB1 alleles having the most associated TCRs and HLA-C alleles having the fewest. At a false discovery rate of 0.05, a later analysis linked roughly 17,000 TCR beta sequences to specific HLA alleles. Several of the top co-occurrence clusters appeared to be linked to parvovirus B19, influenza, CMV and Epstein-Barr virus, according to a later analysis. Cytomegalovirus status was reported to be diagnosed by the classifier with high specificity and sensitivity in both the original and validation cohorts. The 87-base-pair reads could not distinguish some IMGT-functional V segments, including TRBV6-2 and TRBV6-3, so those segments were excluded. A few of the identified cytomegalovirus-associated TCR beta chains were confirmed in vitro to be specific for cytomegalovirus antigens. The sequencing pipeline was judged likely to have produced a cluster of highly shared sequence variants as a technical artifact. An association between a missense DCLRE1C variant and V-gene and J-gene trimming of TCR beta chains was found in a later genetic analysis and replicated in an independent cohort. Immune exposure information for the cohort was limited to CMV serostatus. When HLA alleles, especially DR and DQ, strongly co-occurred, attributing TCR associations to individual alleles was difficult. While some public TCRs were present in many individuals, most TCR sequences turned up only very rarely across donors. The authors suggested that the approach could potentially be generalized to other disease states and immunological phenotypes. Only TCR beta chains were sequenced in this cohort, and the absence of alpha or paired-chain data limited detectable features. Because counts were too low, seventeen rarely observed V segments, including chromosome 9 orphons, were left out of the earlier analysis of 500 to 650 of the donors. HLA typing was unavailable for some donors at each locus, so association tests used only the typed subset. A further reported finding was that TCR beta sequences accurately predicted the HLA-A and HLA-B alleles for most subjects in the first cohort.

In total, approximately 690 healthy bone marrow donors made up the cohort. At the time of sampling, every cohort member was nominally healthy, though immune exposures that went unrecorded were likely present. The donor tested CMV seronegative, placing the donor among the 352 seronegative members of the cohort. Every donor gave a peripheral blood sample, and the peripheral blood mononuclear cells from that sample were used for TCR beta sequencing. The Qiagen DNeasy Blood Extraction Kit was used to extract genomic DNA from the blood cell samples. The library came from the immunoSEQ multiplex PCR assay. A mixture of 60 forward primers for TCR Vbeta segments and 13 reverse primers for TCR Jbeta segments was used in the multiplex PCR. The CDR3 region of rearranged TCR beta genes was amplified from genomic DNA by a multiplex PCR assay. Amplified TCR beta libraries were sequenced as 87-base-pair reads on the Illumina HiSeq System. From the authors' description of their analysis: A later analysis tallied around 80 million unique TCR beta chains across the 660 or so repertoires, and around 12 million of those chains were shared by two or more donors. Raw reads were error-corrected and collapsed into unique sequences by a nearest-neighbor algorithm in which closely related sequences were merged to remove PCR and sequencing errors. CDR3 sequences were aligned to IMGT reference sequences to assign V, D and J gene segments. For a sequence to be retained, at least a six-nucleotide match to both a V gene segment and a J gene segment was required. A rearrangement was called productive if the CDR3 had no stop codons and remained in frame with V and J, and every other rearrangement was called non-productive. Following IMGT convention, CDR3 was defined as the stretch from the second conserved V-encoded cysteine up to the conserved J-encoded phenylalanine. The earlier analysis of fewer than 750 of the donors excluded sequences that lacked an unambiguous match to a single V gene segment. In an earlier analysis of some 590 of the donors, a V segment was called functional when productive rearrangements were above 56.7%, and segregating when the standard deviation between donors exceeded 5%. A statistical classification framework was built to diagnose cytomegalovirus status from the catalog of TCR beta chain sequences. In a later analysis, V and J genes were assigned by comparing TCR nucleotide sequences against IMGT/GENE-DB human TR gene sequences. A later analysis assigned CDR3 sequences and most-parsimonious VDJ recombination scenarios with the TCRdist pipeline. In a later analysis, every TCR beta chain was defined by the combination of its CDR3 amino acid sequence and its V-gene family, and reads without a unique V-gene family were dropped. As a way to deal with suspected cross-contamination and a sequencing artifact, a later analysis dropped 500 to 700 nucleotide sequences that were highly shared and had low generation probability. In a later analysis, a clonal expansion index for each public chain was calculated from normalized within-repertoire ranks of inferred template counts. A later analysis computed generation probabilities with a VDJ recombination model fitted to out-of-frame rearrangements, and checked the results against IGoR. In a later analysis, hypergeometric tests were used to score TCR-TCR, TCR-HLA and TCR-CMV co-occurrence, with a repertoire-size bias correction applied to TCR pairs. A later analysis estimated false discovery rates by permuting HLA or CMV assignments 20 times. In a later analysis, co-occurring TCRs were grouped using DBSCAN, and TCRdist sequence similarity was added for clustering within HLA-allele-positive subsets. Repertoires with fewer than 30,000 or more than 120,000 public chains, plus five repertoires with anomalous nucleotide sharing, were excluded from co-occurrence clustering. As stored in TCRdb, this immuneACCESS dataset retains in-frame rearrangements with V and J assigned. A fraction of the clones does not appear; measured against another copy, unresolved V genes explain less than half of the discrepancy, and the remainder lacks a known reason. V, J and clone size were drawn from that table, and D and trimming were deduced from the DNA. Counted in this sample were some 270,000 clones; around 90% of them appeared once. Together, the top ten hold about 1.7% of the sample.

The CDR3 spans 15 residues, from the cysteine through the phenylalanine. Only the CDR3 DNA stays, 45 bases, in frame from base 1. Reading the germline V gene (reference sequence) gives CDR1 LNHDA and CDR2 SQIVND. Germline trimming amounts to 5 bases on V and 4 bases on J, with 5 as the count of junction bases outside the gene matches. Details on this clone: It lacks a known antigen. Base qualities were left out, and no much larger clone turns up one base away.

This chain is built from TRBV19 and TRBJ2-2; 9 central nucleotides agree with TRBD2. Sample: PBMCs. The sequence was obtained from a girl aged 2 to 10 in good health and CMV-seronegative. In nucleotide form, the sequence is TGTGCCAGTAGTCGGCTAGCGGGGTCCACCGGGGAGCTGTTTTTT. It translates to CASSRLAGSTGELFF.